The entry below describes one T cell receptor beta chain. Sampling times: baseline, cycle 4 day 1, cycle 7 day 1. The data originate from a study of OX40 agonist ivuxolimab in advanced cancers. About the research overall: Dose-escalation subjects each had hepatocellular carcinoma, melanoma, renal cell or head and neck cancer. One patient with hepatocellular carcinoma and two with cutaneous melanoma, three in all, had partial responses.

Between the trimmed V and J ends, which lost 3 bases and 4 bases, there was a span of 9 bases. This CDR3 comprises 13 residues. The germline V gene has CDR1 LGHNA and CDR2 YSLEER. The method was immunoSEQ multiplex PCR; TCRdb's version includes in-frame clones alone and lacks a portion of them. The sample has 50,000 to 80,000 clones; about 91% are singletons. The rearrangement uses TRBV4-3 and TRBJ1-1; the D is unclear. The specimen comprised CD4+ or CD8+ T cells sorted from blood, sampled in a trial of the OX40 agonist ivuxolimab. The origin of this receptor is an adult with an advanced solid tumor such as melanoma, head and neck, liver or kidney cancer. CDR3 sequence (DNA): TGCGCCAGCAGCCACCGCCCGAGCACTGAAGCTTTCTTT. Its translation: CASSHRPSTEAFF.